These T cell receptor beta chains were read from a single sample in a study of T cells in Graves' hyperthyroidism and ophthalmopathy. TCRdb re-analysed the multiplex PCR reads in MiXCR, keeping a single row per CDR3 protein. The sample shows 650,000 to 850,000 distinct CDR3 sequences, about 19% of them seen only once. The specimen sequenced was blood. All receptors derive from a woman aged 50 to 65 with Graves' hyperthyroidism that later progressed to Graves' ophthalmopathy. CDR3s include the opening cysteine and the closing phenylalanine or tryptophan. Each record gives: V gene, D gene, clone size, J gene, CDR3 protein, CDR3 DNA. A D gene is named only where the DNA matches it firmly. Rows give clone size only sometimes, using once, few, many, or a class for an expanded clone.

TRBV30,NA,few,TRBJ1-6,CAWRYDTNSPLHF,TGTGCCTGGAGATATGACACGAATTCACCCCTCCACTTT
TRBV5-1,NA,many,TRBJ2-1,CASSLEGGSYNEQFF,TGCGCCAGCAGCTTGGAAGGGGGTTCCTACAATGAGCAGTTCTTC
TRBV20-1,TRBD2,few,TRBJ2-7,CSARTSGGSYEQYF,TGCAGTGCTAGGACTAGCGGGGGCTCCTACGAGCAGTACTTC
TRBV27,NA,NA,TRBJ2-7,CASSLTTTSRREQYF,TGTGCCAGCAGTTTGACGACTACTAGTAGAAGGGAGCAGTACTTC
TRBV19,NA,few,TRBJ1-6,CASKGAGAPLHF,TGTGCCAGTAAAGGGGCCGGGGCACCCCTCCACTTT
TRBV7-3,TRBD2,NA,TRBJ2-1,CASSLMAGGDNEQFF,TGTGCCAGCAGCTTAATGGCGGGGGGCGACAATGAGCAGTTCTTC
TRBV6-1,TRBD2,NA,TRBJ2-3,CASRTSGGSGVTDTQYF,TGTGCCAGCAGGACCTCTGGGGGTAGCGGGGTCACAGATACGCAGTATTTT
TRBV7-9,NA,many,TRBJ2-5,CASSLGQIQETQYF,TGTGCCAGCAGCTTAGGACAGATCCAAGAGACCCAGTACTTC
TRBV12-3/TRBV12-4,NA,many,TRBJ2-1,CASSRQYNEQFF,TGTGCCAGCAGCCGACAGTACAATGAGCAGTTCTTC
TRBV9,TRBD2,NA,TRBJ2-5,CASSDLAGGSLETQYF,TGTGCCAGCAGCGATCTAGCGGGGGGGAGTTTGGAGACCCAGTACTTC
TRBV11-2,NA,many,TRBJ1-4,CASSLDVHREKLFF,TGTGCCAGCAGCTTAGATGTTCATAGGGAAAAACTGTTTTTT
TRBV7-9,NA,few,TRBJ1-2,CASSLEGTHYGYTF,TGTGCCAGCAGCTTAGAGGGTACCCACTATGGCTACACCTTC
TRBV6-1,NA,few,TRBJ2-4,CASSEGPGLRQAKNIQYF,TGTGCCAGCAGTGAAGGTCCAGGCCTGAGGCAAGCCAAAAACATTCAGTACTTC
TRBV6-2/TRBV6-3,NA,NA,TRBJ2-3,CASSMIGGAATDTQYF,TGTGCCAGCAGCATGATTGGGGGGGCTGCCACAGATACGCAGTATTTT
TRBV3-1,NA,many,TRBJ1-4,CASSQDTGGNEKLFF,TGTGCCAGCAGCCAAGATACAGGCGGAAATGAAAAACTGTTTTTT
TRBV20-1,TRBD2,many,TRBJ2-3,CSARATTSGGAADTQYF,TGCAGTGCTAGAGCTACGACTAGCGGGGGGGCGGCGGATACGCAGTATTTT
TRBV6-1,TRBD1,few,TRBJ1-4,CASSPGGYYTTNEKLFF,TGTGCCAGCAGTCCAGGGGGCTACTATACCACTAATGAAAAACTGTTTTTT
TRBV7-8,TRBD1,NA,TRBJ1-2,CASSSFTGAGGYTF,TGTGCCAGCAGCTCATTTACAGGGGCGGGCGGCTACACCTTC
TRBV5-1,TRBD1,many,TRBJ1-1,CASSEPDRVTEAFF,TGCGCCAGCAGCGAGCCGGACAGGGTCACTGAAGCTTTCTTT
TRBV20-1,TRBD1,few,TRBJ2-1,CNAEGARDEQFF,TGCAATGCCGAGGGGGCGAGGGATGAGCAGTTCTTC
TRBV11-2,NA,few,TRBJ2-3,CASAQDPTDTQYF,TGTGCCAGCGCACAGGACCCCACAGATACGCAGTATTTT
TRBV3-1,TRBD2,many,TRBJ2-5,CASSLRLAGVPGETQYF,TGTGCCAGCAGCCTTCGACTAGCGGGGGTCCCGGGGGAGACCCAGTACTTC
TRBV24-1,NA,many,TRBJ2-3,CATSDPHDDFGDTDTQYF,TGTGCCACCAGTGATCCCCACGACGACTTCGGAGACACAGATACGCAGTATTTT
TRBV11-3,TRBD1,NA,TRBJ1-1,CASSLDGTGGAFF,TGTGCCAGCAGCTTAGATGGGACAGGTGGGGCTTTCTTT
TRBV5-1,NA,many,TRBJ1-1,CASSPDRPEGEAFF,TGCGCCAGCAGCCCCGACAGGCCCGAAGGTGAAGCTTTCTTT
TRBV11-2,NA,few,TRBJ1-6,CASTYQASNSPLHF,TGTGCCAGCACTTACCAAGCCTCCAATTCACCCCTCCACTTT
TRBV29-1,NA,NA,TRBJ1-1,CSVHGLIRDTEAFF,TGCAGCGTACACGGCCTAATTAGGGACACTGAAGCTTTCTTT
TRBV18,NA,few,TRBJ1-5,CASSWGDANQPQHF,TGTGCCAGCTCATGGGGGGACGCCAATCAGCCCCAGCATTTT
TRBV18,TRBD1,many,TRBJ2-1,CASSPPTGSGEQFF,TGTGCCAGCTCACCACCGACAGGGTCCGGTGAGCAGTTCTTC
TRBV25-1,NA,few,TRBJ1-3,CASSDRSFSGNTIYF,TGTGCCAGCAGTGACAGGAGCTTCTCTGGAAACACCATATATTTT
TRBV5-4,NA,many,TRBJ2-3,CASSLDSPDTQYF,TGTGCCAGCAGCTTGGACAGCCCAGATACGCAGTATTTT
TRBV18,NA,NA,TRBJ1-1,CATGVGGDTEAFF,TGTGCCACCGGGGTAGGGGGAGACACTGAAGCTTTCTTT
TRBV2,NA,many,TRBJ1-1,CASNRQDPVTEAFF,TGTGCCAGCAATCGACAGGACCCCGTCACTGAAGCTTTCTTT
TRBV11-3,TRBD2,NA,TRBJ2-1,CVSSSALRGYNEQFF,TGTGTCAGCAGCTCAGCCCTGCGGGGGTACAATGAGCAGTTCTTC
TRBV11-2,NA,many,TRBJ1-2,CASSLVPETNYGYTF,TGTGCCAGCAGCTTAGTCCCAGAGACTAACTATGGCTACACCTTC
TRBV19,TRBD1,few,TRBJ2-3,CASSNGQGTDTQYF,TGTGCCAGTAGCAACGGACAGGGGACAGATACGCAGTATTTT
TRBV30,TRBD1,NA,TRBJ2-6,CAWSFRDRVSGANVLTF,TGTGCCTGGAGTTTCCGGGACAGAGTCTCTGGGGCCAACGTCCTGACTTTC